A selection of T cell receptor beta chains follows, all from one sample in a study of blood T cell repertoires in COVID-19. Produced via immunoSEQ multiplex PCR; TCRdb's table is partial and in-frame only. The sample consists of 200,000 to 250,000 clones, about 91% of them appearing once. Sequencing used peripheral blood. The source of these receptors is a woman in her thirties or forties with acute or convalescent COVID-19. The CDR3 runs from the conserved cysteine through the conserved F or W. A D gene is named only where the DNA matches it firmly. Rows may omit the clone size; those that give it use once, few, many or a size class.

V	J	size	D	DNA	CDR3
TRBV2	TRBJ2-3	NA	NA	TGTGCCAGCAAGGAGAGTAGAACCTTCACAGATACGCAGTATTTT	CASKESRTFTDTQYF
TRBV5-4	TRBJ2-5	NA	NA	TGTGCCAGCAGCTTCGGGCAGGGTGCCGACGAGACCCAGTACTTC	CASSFGQGADETQYF
TRBV19	TRBJ2-1	once	TRBD1	TGTGCCAGTAGCCCGGGACAGGGACCCCACAATGAGCAGTTCTTC	CASSPGQGPHNEQFF
TRBV24-1	TRBJ1-2	NA	NA	TGTGCCACCAGTCCTGACAGCTATGGCTACACCTTC	CATSPDSYGYTF
TRBV2	TRBJ2-5	NA	NA	TGTGCCAGCATGAGGCAGAACTTAAACCAAGAGACCCAGTACTTC	CASMRQNLNQETQYF
TRBV4-2	TRBJ1-1	NA	NA	TGTGCCAGCAGCCAAGAAAGGGGCAGAGCTTTCTTT	CASSQERGRAFF
TRBV6-6	TRBJ2-5	NA	TRBD1	TGTGCCAGCAGGCTTACAGGGGCCTTCCAAGAGACCCAGTACTTC	CASRLTGAFQETQYF
TRBV3-1/TRBV3-2	TRBJ2-3	NA	NA	TGTGCCAGCAGCCAAGACGGGATCGGCCCTAGCACAGATACGCAGTATTTT	CASSQDGIGPSTDTQYF
TRBV11-1	TRBJ1-1	once	NA	TGTGCCAGCAGCTTAACTACAGGTTGGAACACTGAAGCTTTCTTT	CASSLTTGWNTEAFF
TRBV6-5	TRBJ1-4	once	TRBD1	TGTGCCAGCAGTAAGACAGGGACCCATGAAAAACTGTTTTTT	CASSKTGTHEKLFF
TRBV3-1/TRBV3-2	TRBJ1-1	NA	NA	TGTGCCAGCAGCCAAGCGTGGCGGATGAACACTGAAGCTTTCTTT	CASSQAWRMNTEAFF
TRBV6-1	TRBJ2-5	NA	TRBD1	TGTGCCAGCAGTCCAAGGACAGGGCTAGAGACCCAGTACTTC	CASSPRTGLETQYF
TRBV7-2	TRBJ2-2	once	TRBD2	TGTGCCAGCAGCTTAGTAGGCGGCGGGGGGGCCGGGGAGCTGTTTTTT	CASSLVGGGGAGELFF
TRBV19	TRBJ1-6	once	TRBD1	TGTGCCACCTGTGACAGGGGGGGATCACCCCTCCACTTT	CATCDRGGSPLHF
TRBV9	TRBJ1-1	NA	TRBD1	TGTGCCAGCAGCCCTCGGACAGGGGGCTTCGCGAACACTGAAGCTTTCTTT	CASSPRTGGFANTEAFF
TRBV19	TRBJ1-5	NA	NA	TGTGCCAGTAGTAGTTTAGGGGGATATAGCAATCAGCCCCAGCATTTT	CASSSLGGYSNQPQHF
TRBV3-1/TRBV3-2	TRBJ1-4	NA	NA	TGTGCCAGCAGCCAACACATCAAAACTAATGAAAAACTGTTTTTT	CASSQHIKTNEKLFF
TRBV2	TRBJ2-5	NA	NA	TGTGCCAGCAGTGGTCCCGACTCCGACGTCCAAGAGACCCAGTACTTC	CASSGPDSDVQETQYF
TRBV10-1	TRBJ2-5	NA	TRBD1	TGCGCCAGCAGTGAAACGGGACAGGGAGAGACCCAGTACTTC	CASSETGQGETQYF
TRBV5-4	TRBJ1-6	NA	TRBD1	TGTGCCAGCAGCGGACAGGGCGGCTCCTATAATTCACCCCTCCACTTT	CASSGQGGSYNSPLHF
TRBV11-3	TRBJ1-2	NA	TRBD1	TGTGCCAGCAGCTTAGATGGCGACAGGGGGCGAGGCTACACCTTC	CASSLDGDRGRGYTF
TRBV5-4	TRBJ1-3	NA	TRBD1	TGTGCCAGCAGCTTGGAGGGGGCATCGATCTCTGGAAACACCATATATTTT	CASSLEGASISGNTIYF
TRBV10-1	TRBJ2-2	NA	NA	TGCGCCAGCAGTGCGTGGACACGAACCGGCACCGGGGAGCTGTTTTTT	CASSAWTRTGTGELFF
TRBV5-6	TRBJ1-3	NA	NA	TGTGCCAGCAGCCACAGGGTCGGCTCTGGAAACACCATATATTTT	CASSHRVGSGNTIYF
TRBV7-8	TRBJ1-5	NA	TRBD1	TGTGCCAGCAGCCCAAACAGGGGTTATAGCAATCAGCCCCAGCATTTT	CASSPNRGYSNQPQHF
TRBV27	TRBJ1-4	NA	NA	TGTGCCAGCAGTTTGAGGGGGTCCGAGGAAAAACTGTTTTTT	CASSLRGSEEKLFF
TRBV10-3	TRBJ1-1	NA	NA	TGTGCCATCAGTGGGTACCAGTCCGACCAGGGCCTTGAAGCTTTCTTT	CAISGYQSDQGLEAFF
TRBV7-2	TRBJ2-5	NA	TRBD1	TGTGCCAGCAGCTTTGGACAGGAGGCCGAGACCCAGTACTTC	CASSFGQEAETQYF
TRBV11-2	TRBJ2-3	NA	TRBD2	TGTGCCAGCAGACAGCGGGGGGGGAGCACAGATACGCAGTATTTT	CASRQRGGSTDTQYF
TRBV19	TRBJ1-2	few	NA	TGTGCCAGTAGTCCCTTGGGGGGGGCGCGAGGCTATGGCTACACCTTC	CASSPLGGARGYGYTF
TRBV5-4	TRBJ1-1	NA	TRBD1	TGTGCCAGCAGCTTGGCCTACAGGGGGCCGAACACTGAAGCTTTCTTT	CASSLAYRGPNTEAFF
TRBV5-1	TRBJ1-2	once	TRBD1	TGCGCCAGCAGCCCAACAGGGGACTATGGCTACACCTTC	CASSPTGDYGYTF
TRBV2	TRBJ1-1	NA	NA	TGTGCCAGCAGTGAAAGGGGTGGGGGGACCACTGAAGCTTTCTTT	CASSERGGGTTEAFF
TRBV30	TRBJ1-5	few	NA	TGTGCCTGGAGTGTACTAGGGTTGGGGCAGCCCCAGCATTTT	CAWSVLGLGQPQHF
TRBV6-1	TRBJ1-1	NA	NA	TGTGCCAGCAGTGACAGGGATGGCACTGAAGCTTTCTTT	CASSDRDGTEAFF
TRBV4-1	TRBJ2-2	NA	TRBD2	TGCGCCAGCAGCCAGGGCCGGACTAGCCCCGGGGAGCTGTTTTTT	CASSQGRTSPGELFF
TRBV5-1	TRBJ2-3	NA	NA	TGCGCCAGCAGCTTGGCCGGGATCTTAGCAGATACGCAGTATTTT	CASSLAGILADTQYF
TRBV18	TRBJ1-5	NA	NA	TGTGCCAGCTCATCCCATAGCAATCAGCCCCAGCATTTT	CASSSHSNQPQHF
TRBV24-1	TRBJ1-2	NA	NA	TGTGCCACCAGTGTTAGGGGGAAGGATGGCTACACCTTC	CATSVRGKDGYTF
TRBV7-3	TRBJ2-2	NA	TRBD1	TGTGCCAGCAGCTTAATGCCGGGACAGGGGGACACCGGGGAGCTGTTTTTT	CASSLMPGQGDTGELFF
TRBV7-8	TRBJ2-1	NA	TRBD1	TGTGCCAGCAGCTTCGGACAGGGGTACAATGAGCAGTTCTTC	CASSFGQGYNEQFF
TRBV12-3/TRBV12-4	TRBJ1-5	NA	TRBD1	TGTGCCAGCAGCATGACAGGGAGTCAGCCCCAGCATTTT	CASSMTGSQPQHF
TRBV19	TRBJ1-2	NA	TRBD1	TGTGCCAGTAGTATTCAGGGGGCGTATGGCTACACCTTC	CASSIQGAYGYTF
TRBV11-2	TRBJ2-1	NA	TRBD1	TGTGCCATCCTTAAGACAGGGTGGGTGAATGGTGAGCAGTTCTTC	CAILKTGWVNGEQFF
TRBV29-1	TRBJ1-2	NA	NA	TGCAGCGGATCCTCCCGGGACGGAACCCGGAGGGACTATGGCTACACCTTC	CSGSSRDGTRRDYGYTF
TRBV18	TRBJ2-6	NA	NA	TGTGCCAGCTCACCTCGTGGTGGACGGGAGATAGGGGCCAACGTCCTGACTTTC	CASSPRGGREIGANVLTF
TRBV4-2	TRBJ1-1	NA	NA	TGTGCCAGCAGCCAAGGAGCCTGGGAAGCTTTCTTT	CASSQGAWEAFF
TRBV9	TRBJ1-1	NA	NA	TGTGCCAGCAGCGTAGGAGCGGGGACCGAAGCTTTCTTT	CASSVGAGTEAFF
TRBV2	TRBJ2-5	NA	NA	TGTGCCAGCAGTGAAGGGGGGGTTCTAACAGAGACCCAGTACTTC	CASSEGGVLTETQYF
TRBV6-5	TRBJ1-2	once	NA	TGTGCCAGCAGTTACTCAAGGGGAAGGAACTATGGCTACACCTTC	CASSYSRGRNYGYTF
TRBV13	TRBJ2-3	NA	TRBD2	TGTGCCAGCAGCCCCGCGGGGGGGGGTCCAGATACGCAGTATTTT	CASSPAGGGPDTQYF
TRBV6-4	TRBJ2-3	once	NA	TGTGCCAGCAGTGACGGAATTGGCGGGGGCAATACAGATACGCAGTATTTT	CASSDGIGGGNTDTQYF
TRBV6-5	TRBJ2-4	once	NA	TGTGCCAGCAGCAGGGTGGGGAACATTCAGTACTTC	CASSRVGNIQYF
TRBV25-1	TRBJ1-5	NA	NA	TGTGCCAACCTTCCTCGCAGGGGTGCAGTAGGGCCCCAGCATTTT	CANLPRRGAVGPQHF
TRBV29-1	TRBJ2-1	NA	NA	TGCAGCGTTTTACTAGCCTGGGTAGGCGGTGAGCAGTTCTTC	CSVLLAWVGGEQFF